This T cell receptor (beta chain) appears in the sequencing data of a study of CD8 T cells in Susac syndrome. CD8+ and CD4+ T cells from blood underwent TCR beta sequencing. This CDR3 contains 15 residues. Germline V gives CDR1 SGHAT, CDR2 FQNNGV. The V end was cut by 5 bases, the J end by 2 bases, with 15 bases between. Random hexamers were used to reverse transcribe roughly 0.45 to 1 ug of RNA. The amplification used immunoSEQ multiplex PCR on TCR beta CDR3; it spanned 54 Vbeta and 13 Jbeta. MiXCR was run by TCRdb on the immunoSEQ multiplex PCR reads, yielding one entry per CDR3 protein. The sample lists about 73,000 distinct CDR3 sequences; 85% to 95% were seen once.

Sequenced sample: CD8+ T cells from PBMCs. The source of this sequence is a human donor with multiple sclerosis. The V call is TRBV11-2, the J call TRBJ1-1; possibly TRBD1 for D (5 bases). The CDR3 protein is CASSLLHGGNTEAFF. The CDR3 DNA reads as TGTGCCAGCAGCCTCCTCCACGGGGGAAACACTGAAGCTTTCTTT. Full variable domain (remainder filled in from reference TRBV11-2 and TRBJ1-1): EAGVAQSPRYKIIEKRQSVAFWCNPISGHATLYWYQQILGQGPKLLIQFQNNGVVDDSQLPKDRFSAERLKGVDSTLKIQPAKLEDSAVYLCASSLLHGGNTEAFFGQGTRLTVV.